Presented here are 17 T cell receptor beta chains from one specimen sequenced in a study of cytomegalovirus exposure and HLA in healthy donors. The study ran its PCR with 60 Vbeta and 13 Jbeta primers. This table comes from immunoSEQ multiplex PCR, and its TCRdb copy is limited to in-frame clones, with some not included. This table has some 140,000 clones, 70% to 80% appearing once. The specimen was PBMCs. These receptors were collected from a man between 40 and 49 years old in good health and CMV-seropositive.

The chain couples TRBV6-1 to TRBJ1-1, with D perhaps TRBD1 (5 bases). V was clipped by 10 bases and J by 4 bases, with 13 bases between them. The length of the CDR3 is 12 residues. Germline V lookup: CDR1 MNHNS, CDR2 SASEGT. The CDR3 DNA is TGTGCCACCGGGGGGGAGGGCACTGAAGCTTTCTTT. This sequence encodes CATGGEGTEAFF.

V gene TRBV11-1 combines with J gene TRBJ2-1; tentative D call: TRBD2 (6 bases). Germline lookup yields CDR1 SGHAT and CDR2 FQDESV (reference sequence). With 5 bases removed from V and 6 bases from J, the gap between germline ends came to 17 bases. This CDR3 is built from 15 residues. The CDR3 region is CASSPSGELPNEQFF. The CDR3 nucleotides are TGTGCCAGCAGCCCCTCGGGGGAGCTGCCCAATGAGCAGTTCTTC.

This chain joins TRBV7-2 and TRBJ2-3, with 9 bases matching TRBD2. The CDR3 extends over 16 amino acids. V lost 5 bases, J lost 4 bases, and 10 bases stayed unmatched. Per germline, CDR1 SGHTA and CDR2 FQGNSA. The CDR3 region is CASSPRLAGGADTQYF. As DNA, the CDR3 is TGTGCCAGCAGCCCCAGGCTGGCGGGAGGGGCAGATACGCAGTATTTT.

This chain connects TRBV27 to TRBJ2-7, with 7 positions matching TRBD1. The CDR3 is 13 residues long. V trimming: 3 bases; J trimming: 2 bases; junction bases outside the gene matches: 1. Germline assignment: CDR1 MNHEY and CDR2 SMNVEV (reference sequence). The CDR3 reads CASSFGQAYEQYF. The CDR3, as DNA: TGTGCCAGCAGTTTTGGACAGGCCTACGAGCAGTACTTC.

The chain links TRBV5-6 to TRBJ1-6; 8 nucleotides match TRBD1. The V and J ends lost 4 bases and 11 bases, in that order; junction bases with no gene match: 11. The germline V gene encodes CDR1 SGHDT and CDR2 YYEEEE. The CDR3 is 15 amino acids. The CDR3 DNA follows: TGTGCCAGCAGCAAGGACAGGGCAAGGTTGCCACCCCTCCACTTT. Residues: CASSKDRARLPPLHF.

The CDR3 protein is CASSFAGVRYEQYF. The DNA for the CDR3 is TGTGCCAGCAGTTTCGCGGGAGTGCGATACGAGCAGTACTTC. The rearrangement joins TRBV6-6 to TRBJ2-7; TRBD2 agrees at 7 bases. Trimming cost V 4 bases and J 4 bases; bases outside gene matches: 7. There are 14 residues in the CDR3. The V gene's germline CDR1 is MNHNY and CDR2 SVGAGI (reference sequence).

This clone is deemed large. V is TRBV11-2 and J is TRBJ2-3, with 9 bases matching TRBD2. After removal of 6 bases from V and 2 bases from J, the junction contained 15 bases not matched to a gene. This CDR3 has 18 amino acids. Germline V gene sequence: CDR1 SGHAT, CDR2 FQNNGV. DNA for the CDR3: TGTGCCAGCAGAACAATAGAGGGCGGGAGGGAACCCACAGATACGCAGTATTTT. It encodes CASRTIEGGREPTDTQYF. Full variable domain (outside the CDR3, taken from reference TRBV11-2 and TRBJ2-3): EAGVAQSPRYKIIEKRQSVAFWCNPISGHATLYWYQQILGQGPKLLIQFQNNGVVDDSQLPKDRFSAERLKGVDSTLKIQPAKLEDSAVYLCASRTIEGGREPTDTQYFGPGTRLTVL.

The rearrangement uses TRBV11-2 and TRBJ2-7; perhaps TRBD1 as D (6 bases). The V gene lost 5 bases and the J gene lost 2 bases, with 13 bases spanning the gap. The CDR3 is 14 residues long. From germline, CDR1 is SGHAT and CDR2 FQNNGV. The CDR3 region has the DNA TGTGCCAGCAGCCAGGGACACCATGCCTACGAGCAGTACTTC. This sequence encodes CASSQGHHAYEQYF.

This chain connects TRBV6-5 to TRBJ1-1; 7 nucleotides line up with TRBD1. This CDR3 is built from 16 residues. Germline V gene lookup returns CDR1 MNHEY and CDR2 SVGAGI. The J segment lost 7 bases and the V segment lost 2 bases, leaving 13 bases of the junction unmatched. For the CDR3, the DNA is TGTGCCAGCAGTTACAGGCTACAGGACAGGAAAAATGAAGCTTTCTTT. Residues: CASSYRLQDRKNEAFF.

In this sample, this clone turned up a few times. The DNA of the CDR3 is TGTGCCAGCAGCGTTGACAGGGGGGACACTGAAGCTTTCTTT. This translates into CASSVDRGDTEAFF. J is TRBJ1-1 and V is TRBV7-8; TRBD1 matches 9 bases. Germline trimming cut 5 bases from V and 3 bases from J; bases unmatched to any gene: 4. CDR3 length equals 14 residues. The germline gives CDR1 SGHVS, CDR2 FQNEAQ.

The V gene is TRBV27, the J gene TRBJ1-6, with D unresolved. The germline V gene encodes CDR1 MNHEY and CDR2 SMNVEV (reference sequence). The CDR3 has 14 residues. Trimming took 3 bases from V and 0 from J, leaving 3 bases between them. The CDR3 protein is CASSFSSYNSPLHF. The DNA for the CDR3 is TGTGCCAGCAGTTTTAGCTCCTATAATTCACCCCTCCACTTT.

The chain combines TRBV30 with TRBJ1-3; D may be TRBD1 (6 bases). The germline V gene has CDR1 GTSNPN and CDR2 SVGIG (reference sequence). The CDR3 loop spans 15 amino acids. Trimming left V 3 bases short and J 0 bases short, with 12 bases between. CDR3 in amino acids: CAWSTDSSSGNTIYF. DNA of the CDR3: TGTGCCTGGAGCACGGACAGTAGCTCTGGAAACACCATATATTTT.

The count of this clone is one. V gene TRBV11-3 combines with J gene TRBJ2-7; TRBD1 matches 9 bases. The end of the DNA is better explained by TRBJ2-1, so the J call may be wrong. The CDR3 loop spans 15 amino acids. Looked up from germline, CDR1 is SGHNT and CDR2 is YENEEA. The CDR3 spells CASRGQGSGYNEQFF. CDR3 nucleotides: TGTGCCAGCAGGGGACAGGGTTCAGGGTACAATGAGCAGTTCTTC.

The chain combines TRBV5-1 with TRBJ2-2; 7 bases map to TRBD2. Germline V CDR1 and CDR2: SGHRS, YFSETQ. J lost 5 bases, V lost 4 bases, and 8 bases had no gene match. The CDR3 is 15 amino acids. The CDR3 DNA reads TGCGCCAGCAGCCCCGGACTAGTTGAGACCGGGGAGCTGTTTTTT. It specifies CASSPGLVETGELFF.

CDR3 bases: TGTGCCAGCAGCTTAGATCGGCAGGGCTACGAGCAGTACTTC. This encodes CASSLDRQGYEQYF. The chain has TRBV11-2 and TRBJ2-7; D is possibly TRBD1 (5 bases). The CDR3 has 14 residues. Germline CDR1 is SGHAT and CDR2 is FQNNGV. The V and J ends lost 0 bases and 3 bases respectively, with 9 bases between them.

The chain carries TRBV7-2 and TRBJ2-7, with 13 nucleotides matching TRBD2. Looked up from germline, CDR1 is SGHTA and CDR2 is FQGNSA. V was pared by 5 bases and J by 5 bases, with 3 bases of the junction left unmatched. This CDR3 region has 14 residues. The CDR3 protein is CASSRTSGRHEQYF. The CDR3 DNA reads as TGTGCCAGCAGCAGGACTAGCGGGAGACACGAGCAGTACTTC.

The J gene is TRBJ2-7, the V gene TRBV27; a weak D match, TRBD1 (6 bases). The CDR3 contains 16 residues. V gave up 3 bases and J gave up 3 bases, with 18 bases separating them. Germline V gives CDR1 MNHEY, CDR2 SMNVEV (reference sequence). In DNA form, the CDR3 reads TGTGCCAGCAGTTTTGTTTTACCGGGACATATCTACGAGCAGTACTTC. Translating it yields CASSFVLPGHIYEQYF.